This T cell receptor beta chain is drawn from a study of T-cell memory formation after mild COVID-19. Trimming cost V 3 bases and J 5 bases, with 9 bases left between them. Germline CDR1 LGHDT, CDR2 YNNKEL (reference sequence). This CDR3 has 13 residues. Each CDR3 protein is one row after TCRdb ran MiXCR on the 5' RACE reads. The sample has fewer than 450,000 distinct CDR3 sequences; approximately 24% are singletons. The rearrangement joins TRBV3-1 to TRBJ2-3, with D hard to call. The specimen was PBMCs or a T cell subset sorted from them (not recorded which). The origin of this receptor is an adult woman who had mild COVID-19 (a few samples of this study predate the infection). Cell type and time point are not known. The CDR3 coding sequence is TGTGCCAGCAGCCAGCCCCCCAGAGATACGCAGTATTTT. This codes for CASSQPPRDTQYF.